This T cell receptor (beta chain) appears in the sequencing data of a study of blood T cell repertoires in COVID-19 (dated by TCRdb to 2019 to 2021). Some background on the complete study: Samples from collaborators originated in the United States, Italy and Spain and spanned both the acute and convalescent phases of COVID-19. The repertoires were made available in a free public database intended to serve as a resource for research on the immune response to SARS-CoV-2. Deeply sampled blood TCRbeta repertoires from subjects exposed to, actively infected with, or recovered from COVID-19 were included in the dataset. The samples were drawn from two sources: the first 160 participants of the ongoing ImmuneRACE study, and 1,200 or so subjects contributed by 6 global collaborators. Nearly every sample came with metadata listing a de-identified subject ID, COVID-19 status, age in years and sex. The prospective study material was composed of cDNA or gDNA derived from T cells, B-cell-depleted T cells, or PBMCs. HLA class I and class II types, where available, came from metadata supplied by the sample provider rather than from assay-based typing.

Beyond this particular receptor, the publication reports: The quantity of clinical and demographic metadata differed by source and by participant and was supplied without curation.

TCRbeta CDR3 regions were amplified from genomic DNA by means of the immunoSEQ Assay, a bias-controlled multiplex PCR. The paper's data handling went like this. Within the assay, amplification of reference gene primers was used to estimate how many nucleated cells each sample contained. To quantify the absolute abundance of each unique TCRbeta CDR3 rearrangement, sequence reads were collapsed and filtered. For each sample, productive Simpson clonality was calculated as the square root of Simpson's diversity index across productive rearrangements. Sourced from immuneACCESS, this table was stored by TCRdb with only in-frame sequences that have V and J called. A share of the clones is absent; for the studies checked, an unresolved V gene accounts for under half, and the remainder has no known explanation. Clone size and the V and J calls come from that table; the DNA yielded D and trimming. This sample lists 100,000 to 150,000 clones; 70% to 75% were detected once. In total, the top ten clones hold around 6% of the sample.

From cysteine to phenylalanine, the CDR3 is 15 amino acids long. The sequence is cut down to CDR3 DNA, 45 bases in frame from base 1. CDR1 and CDR2 are read off the germline V gene as MNHEY and SVGAGI. V was cut back by 5 bases and J by 2 bases, leaving a gap of 15 bases between them. Whole blood was collected in K2EDTA tubes by collaborating institutions according to the institutions' own protocols. Collaborator samples were shipped for TCRbeta analysis as frozen whole blood, isolated PBMCs, or DNA extracted from either sample type. As concerns this clone: Its antigen is still unknown. The input lacks base qualities; no much larger clone sits a single base away.

The clonotype originates from a man in his 60s with acute or convalescent COVID-19. The sample comprised peripheral blood. The chain employs TRBV6-5 and TRBJ1-1, and TRBD1 may be the D gene, going by 6 matching bases. The bases read TGTGCCAGCAGTAAGGACAGAGGGTTAAACACTGAAGCTTTCTTT. Translated, it reads CASSKDRGLNTEAFF.